This T cell receptor (beta chain) is drawn from a study of blood T cell repertoires in COVID-19. Study-level information: Acute and convalescent COVID-19 specimens originated in the United States, Italy and Spain. PBMCs, B-cell-depleted T cells, or T cells were the source of the cDNA or gDNA that made up the material.

Per the original methods: Reference gene primers were amplified, and this amplification served to estimate nucleated cell counts. Measured with immunoSEQ multiplex PCR; TCRdb has only the in-frame clones, and not every one. V, J and clone size derive from that table, while D and trimming were established from the DNA sequence. The sample holds about 290,000 clones, around 81% seen once. This clone appeared a few times. The sequence derives from a woman aged 45-65 years with active or convalescent COVID-19. Sequenced input: peripheral blood.

Here the CDR3 DNA reads TGTGCCAGTAGTATATCGCGGTCTACCGGGGAGCTGTTTTTT. Residues: CASSISRSTGELFF. This chain connects TRBV19 to TRBJ2-2, with D uncertain. The germline CDR1 and CDR2 sequences are LNHDA and SQIVND (reference sequence). The germline V and J ends were trimmed by 2 bases and 5 bases, with 9 bases remaining between them. The CDR3 is 14 amino acids.